The clone carrying this TCR beta chain was seen ten or more times. Researchers took RNA transcripts and amplified the TCR beta CDR3 regions from them. The HTBI primer set was used in a first-round RT-PCR of the TCR CDR3. TCRdb redid the calling of the multiplex PCR reads with MiXCR, one entry per CDR3 protein. Of fewer than 350,000 distinct CDR3 sequences listed, roughly 15% are singletons. Cells are PBMCs isolated from about 10 ml of fresh blood. The sample comes from a study of T cells in Graves' hyperthyroidism and ophthalmopathy. The sequenced material came from blood. This receptor was identified in a woman in her forties or fifties with Graves' hyperthyroidism that later progressed to Graves' ophthalmopathy.

The CDR3 bases are TGTGCCAGCTCACCGGGACTAGCGGGAGATGGTGAGCAGTTCTTC. It translates to CASSPGLAGDGEQFF. V usage is TRBV18 and J usage is TRBJ2-1; 14 bases are shared with TRBD2. CDR3 length: 15 amino acids. Trimming removed 3 bases from V and 9 bases from J; junction bases left unmatched: 4. Germline V gene sequence: CDR1 KGHSH, CDR2 LQKENI.